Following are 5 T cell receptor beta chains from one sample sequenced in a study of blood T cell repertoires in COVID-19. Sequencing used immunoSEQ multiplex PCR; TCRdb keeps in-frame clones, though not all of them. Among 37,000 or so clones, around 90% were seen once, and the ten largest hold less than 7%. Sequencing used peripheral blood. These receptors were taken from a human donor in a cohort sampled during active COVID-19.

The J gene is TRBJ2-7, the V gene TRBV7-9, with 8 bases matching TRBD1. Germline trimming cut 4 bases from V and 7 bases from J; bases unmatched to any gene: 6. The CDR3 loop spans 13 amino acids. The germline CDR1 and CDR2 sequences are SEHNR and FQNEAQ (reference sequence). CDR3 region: CASSSWDRREQYF. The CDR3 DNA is TGTGCCAGCAGCTCTTGGGACAGGCGAGAGCAGTACTTC.

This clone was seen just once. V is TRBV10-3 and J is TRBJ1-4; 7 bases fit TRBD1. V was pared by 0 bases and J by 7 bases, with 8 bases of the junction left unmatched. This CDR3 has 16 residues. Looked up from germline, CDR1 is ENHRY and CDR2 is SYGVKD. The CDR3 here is CAISESGGRLSEKLFF. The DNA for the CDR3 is TGTGCCATCAGTGAGTCAGGGGGCAGGTTAAGTGAAAAACTGTTTTTT.

CDR3 sequence: CASSPQVGGRETQYF. The CDR3 DNA is TGTGCCAGCAGCCCGCAGGTGGGGGGGCGGGAAACGCAGTATTTT. The rearrangement joins TRBV7-2 to TRBJ2-3; the D gene is possibly TRBD2 (7 bases). CDR1 is SGHTA, CDR2 FQGNSA, per germline. The CDR3 runs 15 residues. Trimming removed 5 bases at V and 9 bases at J, with 21 bases between.

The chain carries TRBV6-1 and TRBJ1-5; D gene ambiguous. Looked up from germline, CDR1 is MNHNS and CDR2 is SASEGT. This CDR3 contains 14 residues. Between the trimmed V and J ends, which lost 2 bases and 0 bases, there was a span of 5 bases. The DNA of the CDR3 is TGTGCCAGCAGTGAACAGGATAGCAATCAGCCCCAGCATTTT. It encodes CASSEQDSNQPQHF.

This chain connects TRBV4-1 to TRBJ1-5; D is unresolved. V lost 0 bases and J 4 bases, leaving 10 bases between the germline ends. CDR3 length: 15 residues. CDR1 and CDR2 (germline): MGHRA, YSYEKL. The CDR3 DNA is TGCGCCAGCAGCCAAGATGAAACAGTAAATCAGCCCCAGCATTTT. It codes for CASSQDETVNQPQHF.